This passage covers 32 T cell receptor beta chains from one sample sequenced in a study of CD8 T cells in Susac syndrome. Random-hexamer reverse transcription was applied to about 0.5 to 1 ug RNA. TCRdb recomputed calls from the immunoSEQ multiplex PCR reads with MiXCR, one row per CDR3 protein. The table includes some 200,000 distinct CDR3 sequences, approximately 90% detected once. Input material: CD8+ T cells from PBMCs. The source is a human donor with multiple sclerosis.

The rearrangement joins TRBV10-3 to TRBJ2-5; TRBD2 agrees at 7 bases. With V trimmed by 6 bases and J by 3 bases, 7 bases remained unmatched. There are 14 residues in the CDR3. Germline V gene sequence: CDR1 ENHRY, CDR2 SYGVKD. CDR3 coding DNA: TGTGCCATCAGGGGGGAGGGCGGAAAAGAGACCCAGTACTTC. Its translation: CAIRGEGGKETQYF.

The rearrangement links TRBV27 to TRBJ2-1; D uncertain. V shed 5 bases and J shed 0 bases, with 11 bases lying between them. CDR3 size: 15 residues. Germline lookup yields CDR1 MNHEY and CDR2 SMNVEV (reference sequence). The CDR3 spells CASSVYSSSYNEQFF. CDR3 in DNA: TGTGCCAGCAGTGTGTACAGTAGCTCCTACAATGAGCAGTTCTTC.

The chain carries TRBV2 and TRBJ1-3; D uncertain. V lost 3 bases to trimming and J lost 5 bases, with 8 bases between them. The CDR3 length is 13 residues. Germline lookup yields CDR1 SNHLY and CDR2 FYNNEI. The CDR3 DNA is TGTGCCAGCAGTGACCTCGGGAGAAACACCATATATTTT. It encodes CASSDLGRNTIYF.

J is TRBJ2-7 and V is TRBV12-3 or TRBV12-4, with D perhaps matching TRBD2 (5 bases). The CDR3 consists of 14 residues. V shed 3 bases and J shed 5 bases, with 14 bases lying between them. CDR3 region: CASSFGGFLNEQYF. The CDR3 coding sequence is TGTGCCAGCAGTTTTGGAGGTTTTCTCAACGAGCAGTACTTC.

This chain connects TRBV29-1 to TRBJ1-2; D uncertain. Per the germline V gene, CDR1 is SQVTM and CDR2 is ANQGSEA. V lost 8 bases to trimming and J lost 2 bases, with 9 bases between them. The CDR3 extends over 11 amino acids. CDR3 nucleotides: TGCAGCAGGGAAACGAACTATGGCTACACCTTC. It yields the protein CSRETNYGYTF.

CDR3 in DNA: TGTGCCAGCAGCCAAGCATCAGGGGAGTGGGGTAGCACAGATACGCAGTATTTT. Its translation: CASSQASGEWGSTDTQYF. The V call is TRBV4-2, the J call TRBJ2-3, with D possibly matching TRBD1 (6 bases). Germline CDR1 LGHNA, CDR2 YNFKEQ. CDR3 size: 18 residues. Trimming removed 1 base from V and 0 bases from J, with 17 bases in between.

This chain connects TRBV30 to TRBJ2-1; 8 bases match TRBD2. J lost 2 bases, V lost 4 bases, and 7 bases had no gene match. Germline-derived CDR1 and CDR2 are GTSNPN and SVGIG (reference sequence). The CDR3 runs 15 residues. The CDR3 sequence: CAWTSASGPYNEQFF. CDR3 nucleotide sequence: TGTGCCTGGACATCGGCTAGCGGGCCCTACAATGAGCAGTTCTTC.

The chain recombines TRBV9 with TRBJ2-5; D is unresolved. The CDR3 is 15 amino acids. Trimming removed 0 bases at V and 5 bases at J, with 14 bases between. The germline V gene encodes CDR1 SGDLS and CDR2 YYNGEE. The CDR3 bases are TGTGCCAGCAGCGTAGCTTCCGGGCTCCGGGAGACCCAGTACTTC. Its translation is CASSVASGLRETQYF.

This sequence joins TRBV4-2 and TRBJ1-3; D unclear. In germline, CDR1 is LGHNA, CDR2 YNFKEQ. The CDR3 consists of 12 residues. V was cut by 1 base and J by 6 bases, with 4 bases left in between. In DNA, the CDR3 is TGTGCCAGCAGCCAAGGCTTAAACACCATATATTTT. Protein product: CASSQGLNTIYF.

The chain is built from TRBV13 and TRBJ2-1; D is possibly TRBD1 (6 bases). Germline lookup yields CDR1 PRHDT and CDR2 FYEKMQ (reference sequence). This CDR3 has 13 amino acids. The V end was cut by 7 bases, the J end by 6 bases, with 13 bases between. DNA of the CDR3: TGTGCCAGCAACAGGGCTCAGGGCAATGAGCAGTTCTTC. Translated, it gives CASNRAQGNEQFF.

The chain links TRBV15 to TRBJ1-2; D gene uncertain. In germline, CDR1 is LNHNV, CDR2 YYDKDF (reference sequence). The CDR3 totals 16 residues. Trimming left V 0 bases short and J 4 bases short, with 15 bases between. The CDR3 sequence: CATSRDLQTEAYGYTF. The CDR3 DNA reads as TGTGCCACCAGCAGAGATTTACAGACGGAAGCCTATGGCTACACCTTC.

This chain links TRBV13 with TRBJ2-7; 9 bases agree with TRBD2. Germline assignment: CDR1 PRHDT and CDR2 FYEKMQ (reference sequence). J was trimmed by 4 bases and V by 6 bases; bases with no gene match: 4. The CDR3 sequence is 13 residues long. CDR3 nucleotides: TGTGCCAGCAGTCGCGGACTAGCGTACGAGCAGTACTTC. As protein: CASSRGLAYEQYF.

The rearrangement joins TRBV28 to TRBJ2-3; TRBD1 matches 9 bases. Germline-derived CDR1 and CDR2 are MDHEN and SYDVKM. The V segment lost 6 bases and the J segment 3 bases; nucleotides outside the gene matches: 7. This CDR3 has 15 residues. The DNA of the CDR3 is TGTGCCAGCAGGGAAGGACAGGGGACGACAGATACGCAGTATTTT. Translation gives CASREGQGTTDTQYF.

DNA for the CDR3: TGTGCCAGCAGCCCCGAACTCAGTGGGTACTACGAGCAGTACTTC. Protein: CASSPELSGYYEQYF. The rearrangement joins TRBV3-1 to TRBJ2-7; D gene unclear. Germline lookup yields CDR1 LGHDT and CDR2 YNNKEL (reference sequence). Trimming removed 4 bases at V and 3 bases at J, with 16 bases between. The CDR3 consists of 15 residues.

The chain employs TRBV30 and TRBJ1-5; 8 nucleotides line up with TRBD1. The CDR3 extends over 14 amino acids. CDR1 is GTSNPN and CDR2 is SVGIG in the germline V gene (reference sequence). The junction had 5 bases not matched to a gene; V was cut back by 5 bases and J by 2 bases. CDR3 bases: TGTGCCTGGGACAGGGGAATTGGCAATCAGCCCCAGCATTTT. As protein: CAWDRGIGNQPQHF. Combining the CDR3 with reference TRBV30 and TRBJ1-5 gives the whole variable domain SQTIHQWPATLVQPVGSPLSLECTVEGTSNPNLYWYRQAAGRGLQLLFYSVGIGQISSEVPQNLSASRPQDRQFILSSKKLLLSDSGFYLCAWDRGIGNQPQHFGDGTRLSIL.

The rearrangement links TRBV20-1 to TRBJ1-1, with D unclear. This CDR3 has 16 amino acids. The V and J ends lost 4 bases and 0 bases respectively, with 18 bases between them. Per the germline V gene, CDR1 is DFQATT and CDR2 is SNEGSKA (reference sequence). Here the CDR3 reads CSATEPYQVMNTEAFF. As DNA, the CDR3 is TGCAGTGCTACCGAGCCCTATCAGGTCATGAACACTGAAGCTTTCTTT.

The chain carries TRBV12-3 or TRBV12-4 and TRBJ1-1; D is unresolved. The CDR3 loop spans 16 amino acids. V was pared by 3 bases and J by 0 bases, with 14 bases between. For the CDR3, the DNA is TGTGCCAGCAGTTTGGCCGGGGTGCCCCTGAACACTGAAGCTTTCTTT. It codes for CASSLAGVPLNTEAFF.

This rearrangement joins TRBV27 to TRBJ1-2; D gene uncertain. Trimming stripped 3 bases from V and 4 bases from J, with 27 bases between. CDR1 is MNHEY, CDR2 SMNVEV, per germline (reference sequence). The CDR3 runs 19 residues. CDR3 region: CASSFYISRPLRGFYGYTF. CDR3 sequence (DNA): TGTGCCAGCAGTTTCTATATATCGCGGCCTCTAAGAGGGTTCTATGGCTACACCTTC.

CDR3 nucleotide sequence: TGTGCCCCGTCGGGTGCTGGCTATGGCTACACCTTC. It specifies CAPSGAGYGYTF. The chain is built from TRBV5-8 and TRBJ1-2; D is ambiguous. V lost 10 bases and J lost 4, with 14 bases in between. The CDR3 runs 12 residues. Germline V CDR1 and CDR2: SGHTS, YDEGEE. Supplemented by reference TRBV5-8 and TRBJ1-2, the full variable domain reads EAGVTQSPTHLIKTRGQQATLRCSPISGHTSVYWYQQALGLGLQFLLWYDEGEERNRGNFPPRFSGRQFPNYSSELNVNALELEDSALYLCAPSGAGYGYTFGSGTRLTVV.

The chain has TRBV12-3 or TRBV12-4 and TRBJ2-3; D not resolved. This CDR3 is built from 13 residues. Trimming took 3 bases from V and 10 from J, leaving 14 bases between them. This CDR3 reads CASSFGFDFPQYF. The CDR3 DNA reads as TGTGCCAGCAGTTTCGGTTTTGATTTTCCGCAGTATTTT.

This clonotype has a handful of counts. CDR3 DNA: TGTGCCAGCAGTTACGGGAGGGACGCAGAGCAGTTCTTC. Its protein is CASSYGRDAEQFF. The chain joins TRBV6-6 to TRBJ2-1, with 7 positions matching TRBD2. Per the germline V gene, CDR1 is MNHNY and CDR2 is SVGAGI (reference sequence). V was clipped by 2 bases and J by 10 bases; unmatched bases: 5. The CDR3 has 13 amino acids.

This clonotype was recorded a few times. The rearrangement uses TRBV19 and TRBJ2-1, with D possibly matching TRBD2 (5 bases). The CDR3 contains 16 residues. V lost 2 bases and J 5 bases, leaving 16 bases between the germline ends. CDR1 LNHDA and CDR2 SQIVND come from the germline V gene (reference sequence). CDR3 coding DNA: TGTGCCAGTAGTATACCGGCTAGCTACGGACACAATGAGCAGTTCTTC. Its protein is CASSIPASYGHNEQFF.

The genes are TRBV13 and TRBJ2-7; TRBD2 is a possible D gene (6 bases). The CDR3 contains 14 residues. V dropped 5 bases and J dropped 4 bases, with 15 bases sitting between them. Germline assignment: CDR1 PRHDT and CDR2 FYEKMQ (reference sequence). Written as DNA, the CDR3 is TGTGCCAGCAGCCCCGGGACTTCGCATTACGAGCAGTACTTC. It translates to CASSPGTSHYEQYF.

This clonotype was counted once. The gene calls are TRBV6-1 and TRBJ2-2; D possibly corresponds to TRBD2 (6 bases). The CDR3 has 16 amino acids. Germline CDR1 is MNHNS and CDR2 is SASEGT. Trimming cost V 6 bases and J 1 base, with 15 bases left between them. CDR3 nucleotide sequence: TGTGCCAGCAGCCTAACGGGGGACGGGAACACCGGGGAGCTGTTTTTT. Encoded protein: CASSLTGDGNTGELFF.

The J gene is TRBJ1-5, the V gene TRBV4-1, with 8 bases aligning to TRBD1. Germline CDR1 MGHRA, CDR2 YSYEKL. This CDR3 is built from 21 residues. Unmatched junction bases numbered 20, after V lost 3 bases and J lost 1 base. The CDR3 nucleotides read TGCGCCAGCAGCCAGGGACAGGCGTCGTACCTAGGTGGTACCAGCAATCAGCCCCAGCATTTT. Encoded protein: CASSQGQASYLGGTSNQPQHF.

The chain is built from TRBV20-1 and TRBJ1-1; 9 bases align to TRBD1. After removal of 2 bases from V and 3 bases from J, the junction contained 7 bases not matched to a gene. Looked up from germline, CDR1 is DFQATT and CDR2 is SNEGSKA (reference sequence). The CDR3 extends over 15 amino acids. CDR3 bases: TGCAGTGCTAGACCCTACAGGGGGCCGGACACTGAAGCTTTCTTT. Its translation is CSARPYRGPDTEAFF.

The rearrangement uses TRBV12-3 or TRBV12-4 and TRBJ1-1, with a weak D call TRBD1 (6 bases). The germline V and J ends were trimmed by 2 bases and 1 base, with 11 bases remaining between them. This CDR3 spans 15 amino acids. CDR3 loop: CASSLSGGGNTEAFF. CDR3 nucleotides: TGTGCCAGCAGTTTATCGGGGGGCGGGAACACTGAAGCTTTCTTT.

V usage is TRBV2 and J usage is TRBJ2-1, with D possibly being TRBD1 (5 bases). This CDR3 has 15 amino acids. Per germline, CDR1 SNHLY and CDR2 FYNNEI. Trimming pared 4 bases from V and 4 bases from J, leaving 14 bases between. This CDR3 is CASSGRQSMYNEQFF. The DNA of the CDR3 is TGTGCCAGCAGTGGTAGACAGTCAATGTACAATGAGCAGTTCTTC.

On this clonotype itself: It is unclear where the CDR3 begins or ends on the DNA, so no DNA is shown, and the CDR3 is as TCRdb lists it. The V gene is TRBV23-1, the J gene TRBJ1-4; the DNA was not compared with TRBD1, the D call given in the table. TRBV23-1 is flagged as an ORF with uncertain function. Termini included, the CDR3 measures 17 amino acids. This CDR3 reads CASSPTTRQGKVKNCFF.

This chain uses TRBV25-1 with TRBJ2-3; possible D gene TRBD1, 6 bases. V lost 6 bases and J 8 bases, leaving 15 bases between the germline ends. Looked up from germline, CDR1 is MGHDK and CDR2 is SYGVNS. The CDR3 sequence is 13 residues long. CDR3 residues: CASRVDSLGTQYF. The CDR3 DNA sequence: TGTGCCAGCAGGGTGGACAGTTTGGGTACGCAGTATTTT.

The chain carries TRBV20-1 and TRBJ2-3, with 13 positions matching TRBD2. Germline CDR1 reads DFQATT; CDR2 reads SNEGSKA (reference sequence). Trimming took 3 bases from V and 2 from J; bases not matched to a gene: 17. This CDR3 region has 20 residues. DNA for the CDR3: TGCAGTGCTAGGGGACCCGGGACTAGCGGGGAAGGAGGTATCACAGATACGCAGTATTTT. It translates to CSARGPGTSGEGGITDTQYF.

The V gene is TRBV4-2, the J gene TRBJ2-3; perhaps TRBD1 as D (8 bases). V gave up 0 bases and J gave up 5 bases, with 18 bases separating them. CDR1 is LGHNA and CDR2 is YNFKEQ in the germline V gene. The CDR3 spans 17 residues. Here the CDR3 reads CASSQDPTGGRGDTQYF. The CDR3 DNA sequence: TGTGCCAGCAGCCAAGATCCCACAGGGGGGAGGGGAGATACGCAGTATTTT.